This T cell receptor beta chain is drawn from a study of PD-1 blockade in classical Hodgkin lymphoma. TCRdb's copy holds only in-frame clones and misses some; the assay was immunoSEQ multiplex PCR. The sample has some 100,000 clones; roughly 89% are singletons. Relapse was seen in all patients after autologous stem cell transplantation, and brentuximab vedotin exposure was variable. This CDR3 comprises 14 residues. V gave up 4 bases and J gave up 2 bases; unmatched junction bases: 1. CDR1 SEHNR and CDR2 FQNEAQ come from the germline V gene (reference sequence). This sequence joins TRBV7-9 and TRBJ1-2; 10 bases are a match to TRBD1. This TCR was sampled from a human donor with classical Hodgkin lymphoma. Sequenced here: peripheral blood mononuclear cells (PBMCs), sampled at baseline. The CDR3, as DNA: TGTGCCAGCAGCTCGACAGGGGGCAACTATGGCTACACCTTC. Its protein product is CASSSTGGNYGYTF.